One T cell receptor (beta chain) is described in this entry. V was trimmed by 0 bases and J by 4 bases, leaving 10 bases between them. Germline lookup yields CDR1 SGDLS and CDR2 YYNGEE. This CDR3 has 14 amino acids. This sample was included in a study of blood T cell repertoires in COVID-19. The overall study: Sites across the United States, Italy and Spain contributed samples from acute and convalescent COVID-19. Sources were T cells, B-cell-depleted T cells, or PBMCs; the material itself was cDNA or gDNA.

Original processing methods: Estimation of nucleated cell counts relied on the amplification of reference gene primers. Repertoires were generated with immunoSEQ multiplex PCR, while TCRdb's copy carries only in-frame clones and drops some. V, J and clone size reflect that table, while D and trimming were determined from the DNA. The table has over 85,000 clones, 87% seen once. Material for sequencing was peripheral blood. The chain links TRBV9 to TRBJ1-1, with no clear D. The source is a human donor in a cohort sampled during active COVID-19. CDR3 DNA sequence: TGTGCCAGCAGCGTAGGTTGGTCGGGCACTGAAGCTTTCTTT. Its protein is CASSVGWSGTEAFF. The full variable domain, with the rest looked up from reference TRBV9 and TRBJ1-1, is DSGVTQTPKHLITATGQRVTLRCSPRSGDLSVYWYQQSLDQGLQFLIQYYNGEERAKGNILERFSAQQFPDLHSELNLSSLELGDSALYFCASSVGWSGTEAFFGQGTRLTVV.